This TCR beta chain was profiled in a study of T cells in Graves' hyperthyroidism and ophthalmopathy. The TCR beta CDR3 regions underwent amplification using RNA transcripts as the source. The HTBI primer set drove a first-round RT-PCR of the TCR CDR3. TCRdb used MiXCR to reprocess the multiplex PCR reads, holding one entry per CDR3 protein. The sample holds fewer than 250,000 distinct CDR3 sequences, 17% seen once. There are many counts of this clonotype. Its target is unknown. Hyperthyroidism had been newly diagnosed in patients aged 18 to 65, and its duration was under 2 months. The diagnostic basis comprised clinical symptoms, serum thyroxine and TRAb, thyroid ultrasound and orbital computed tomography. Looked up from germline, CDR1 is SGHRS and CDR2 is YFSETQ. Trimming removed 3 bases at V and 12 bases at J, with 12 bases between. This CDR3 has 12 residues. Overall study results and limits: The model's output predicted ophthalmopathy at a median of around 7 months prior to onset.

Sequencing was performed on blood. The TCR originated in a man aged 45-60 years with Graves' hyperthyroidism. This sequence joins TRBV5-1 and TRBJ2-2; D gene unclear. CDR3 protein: CASSWDHMKLFF. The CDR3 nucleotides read TGCGCCAGCAGCTGGGATCACATGAAGCTGTTTTTT.